This TCR beta chain was identified in a study of cytomegalovirus exposure and HLA in healthy donors. The study's findings and limits: V- and J-gene trimming in TCR beta was tied to a missense DCLRE1C variant by an analysis performed later. Most TCR beta V segments were productive about 87% or about 30% of the time in an earlier analysis.

Details on this clone: Its target is not known.

PCR used 60 Vbeta primers and 13 Jbeta primers. Only in-frame clones appear in the TCRdb table, and some are missing; sequencing was by immunoSEQ multiplex PCR. The sample comprises some 200,000 clones, approximately 88% of which are singletons, and 2% to 3% rests with the top ten. The CDR3 is 15 residues long. The germline V gene encodes CDR1 KGHSH and CDR2 LQKENI. Trimming removed 3 bases from V and 1 base from J, with 9 bases in between. The clonotype comes from a woman aged 45-65 years in good health and CMV-seropositive. Sequenced material: PBMCs. V usage is TRBV18 and J usage is TRBJ2-2, with TRBD1 as a possible D gene (6 bases). CDR3 DNA sequence: TGTGCCAGCTCACCCGGACAGATGAACACCGGGGAGCTGTTTTTT. This translates into CASSPGQMNTGELFF.